This TCR beta chain was captured by sequencing in a study of shared clonotypes between healthy human individuals. With V trimmed by 6 bases and J by 5 bases, 11 bases remained unmatched. Germline V gene data show CDR1 as SGHDT and CDR2 as YYEEEE. This CDR3 has 14 amino acids. In the authors' methods: There were no quality scores in the junction-only immunoSEQ sequences, so filtering differed. Method: immunoSEQ multiplex PCR; TCRdb's copy keeps in-frame clones and lacks some. That table furnishes V, J and clone size, whereas the DNA furnished D and trimming. The data contain 1 million to 1.3 million clones, 75% to 85% of them singletons.

This TCR was recovered from a young man in good health. Some clones in this sample may be carry-over from other donors' samples. The chain combines TRBV5-6 with TRBJ2-7; TRBD1 matches 7 bases. The material sequenced was memory CD4+ T cells from PBMCs. The subset is: CD45RA-negative fraction. The CDR3 DNA follows: TGTGCCAGCACCCTAGGGGGCAGGCCCCACGAGCAGTACTTC. It is translated as CASTLGGRPHEQYF.